This TCR beta chain was profiled in a study of blood T cell repertoires in COVID-19. Study background: Specimens from acute and convalescent COVID-19 originated in the United States, Italy and Spain. Sample material is recorded as cDNA or gDNA derived from T cells, B-cell-depleted T cells, or PBMCs.

How the authors handled the data: Estimation of nucleated cell counts was performed using reference gene primer amplification. TCRdb keeps only in-frame clones here, not all; method: immunoSEQ multiplex PCR. D and trimming come from the DNA, and the V and J calls and clone size come from that table. The sample contains around 19,000 clones, about 85% of which appear only once. The V end was cut by 2 bases, the J end by 2 bases, with 13 bases between. Germline V lookup: CDR1 SNHLY, CDR2 FYNNEI. The CDR3 covers 15 residues. This clonotype was sampled from a human donor in a cohort sampled during active COVID-19. The gene calls are TRBV2 and TRBJ2-7, with D possibly being TRBD1 (5 bases). The specimen sequenced was peripheral blood. The CDR3 bases are TGTGCCAGCAGTGAATCTGCGACAGAAACCTACGAGCAGTACTTC. This sequence encodes CASSESATETYEQYF.